Below are 2 T cell receptor beta chains sequenced from a single sample in a study of T cell repertoires in cytomegalovirus infection. Using its own MiXCR run on the reads, TCRdb lists one record per CDR3 protein. The repertoire has about 140,000 distinct CDR3 sequences, 5.5% to 8% of them found once; the top ten carry roughly 18%. Sequencing used PBMCs. The receptors originated from a human donor in good health (CMV status not recorded). Some clones in this sample may be carry-over from other donors' samples.

This clonotype was observed a few times. This rearrangement joins TRBV19 to TRBJ2-1, with 7 nucleotides matching TRBD1. Unmatched junction bases numbered 8, after V lost 5 bases and J lost 13 bases. The CDR3 spans 12 residues. Germline CDR1 reads LNHDA; CDR2 reads SQIVND (reference sequence). The CDR3 sequence is CASSGLGQNQFF. CDR3 DNA sequence: TGTGCCAGTAGTGGTCTGGGACAGAACCAGTTCTTC.

This clonotype was counted a few times. This chain links TRBV4-3 with TRBJ1-5; tentative D call: TRBD1 (6 bases). The V end lost 0 bases, the J end lost 6 bases, and 12 bases lay between the germline ends. Per germline, CDR1 LGHNA and CDR2 YSLEER. The CDR3 contains 15 residues. CDR3 protein: CASSQDNRARQPQHF. The CDR3 DNA follows: TGCGCCAGCAGCCAAGATAACAGGGCGCGTCAGCCCCAGCATTTT.